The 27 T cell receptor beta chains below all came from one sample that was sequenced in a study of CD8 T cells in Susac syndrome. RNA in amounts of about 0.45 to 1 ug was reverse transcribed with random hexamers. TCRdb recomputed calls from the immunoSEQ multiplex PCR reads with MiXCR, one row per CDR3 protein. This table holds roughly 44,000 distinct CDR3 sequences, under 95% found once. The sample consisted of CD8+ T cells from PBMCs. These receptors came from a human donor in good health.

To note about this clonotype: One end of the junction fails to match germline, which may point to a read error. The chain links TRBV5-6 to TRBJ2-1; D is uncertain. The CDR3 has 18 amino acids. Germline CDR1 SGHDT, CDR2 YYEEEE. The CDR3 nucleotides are TGTGCCAGCATCTTGGGGTCGAGGTTTGGCAGCTCCTACAATGAGCAGTTCTTC. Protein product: CASILGSRFGSSYNEQFF.

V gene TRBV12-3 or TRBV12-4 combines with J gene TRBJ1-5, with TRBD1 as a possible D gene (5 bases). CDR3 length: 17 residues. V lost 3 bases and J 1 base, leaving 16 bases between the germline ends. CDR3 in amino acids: CASSFEVAGLSNQPQHF. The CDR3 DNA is TGTGCCAGCAGTTTCGAGGTGGCAGGGTTAAGCAATCAGCCCCAGCATTTT.

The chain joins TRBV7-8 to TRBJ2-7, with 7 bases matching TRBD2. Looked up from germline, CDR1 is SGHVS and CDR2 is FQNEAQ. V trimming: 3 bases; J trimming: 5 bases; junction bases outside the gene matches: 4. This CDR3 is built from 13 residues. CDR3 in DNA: TGTGCCAGCAGCTTGGGAGGGAGCCACGAGCAGTACTTC. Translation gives CASSLGGSHEQYF.

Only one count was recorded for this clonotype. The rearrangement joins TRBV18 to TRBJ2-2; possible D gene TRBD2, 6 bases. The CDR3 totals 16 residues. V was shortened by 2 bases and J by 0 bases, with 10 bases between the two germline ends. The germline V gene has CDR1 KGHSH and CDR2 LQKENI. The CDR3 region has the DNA TGTGCCAGCTCACCATGGACTACCTCGAACACCGGGGAGCTGTTTTTT. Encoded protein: CASSPWTTSNTGELFF.

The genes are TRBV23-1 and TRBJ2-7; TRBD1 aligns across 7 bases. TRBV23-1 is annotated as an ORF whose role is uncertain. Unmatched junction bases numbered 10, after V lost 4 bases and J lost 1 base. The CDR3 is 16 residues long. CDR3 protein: CASSPADRASSYEQYF. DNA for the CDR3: TGCGCCAGCAGTCCCGCCGACAGGGCGTCATCCTACGAGCAGTACTTC.

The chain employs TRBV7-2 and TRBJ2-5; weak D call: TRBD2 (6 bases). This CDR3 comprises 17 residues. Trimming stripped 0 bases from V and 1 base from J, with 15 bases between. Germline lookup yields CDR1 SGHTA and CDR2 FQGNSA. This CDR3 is CASSLALRAGPQETQYF. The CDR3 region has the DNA TGTGCCAGCAGCTTAGCGTTAAGAGCGGGCCCCCAAGAGACCCAGTACTTC.

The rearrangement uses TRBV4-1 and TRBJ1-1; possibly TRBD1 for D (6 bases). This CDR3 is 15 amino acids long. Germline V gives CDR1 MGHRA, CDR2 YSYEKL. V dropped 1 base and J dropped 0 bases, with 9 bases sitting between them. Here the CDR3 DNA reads TGCGCCAGCAGCCAAGGCTGGGACATGAACACTGAAGCTTTCTTT. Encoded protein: CASSQGWDMNTEAFF.

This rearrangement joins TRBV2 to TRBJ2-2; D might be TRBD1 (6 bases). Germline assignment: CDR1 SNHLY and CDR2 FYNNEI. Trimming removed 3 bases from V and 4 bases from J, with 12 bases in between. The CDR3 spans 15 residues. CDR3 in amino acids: CASSEGAQGTGELFF. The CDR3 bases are TGTGCCAGCAGTGAGGGGGCGCAGGGCACCGGGGAGCTGTTTTTT.

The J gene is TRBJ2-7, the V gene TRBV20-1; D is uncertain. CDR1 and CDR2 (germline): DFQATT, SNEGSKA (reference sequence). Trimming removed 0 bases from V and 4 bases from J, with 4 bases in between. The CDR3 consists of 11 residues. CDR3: CSARDIYEQYF. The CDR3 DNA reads TGCAGTGCTAGAGATATATACGAGCAGTACTTC.

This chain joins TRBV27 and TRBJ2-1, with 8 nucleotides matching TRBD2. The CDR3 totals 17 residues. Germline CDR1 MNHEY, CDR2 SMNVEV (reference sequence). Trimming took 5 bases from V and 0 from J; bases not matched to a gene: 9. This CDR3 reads CASSPTSGRSSYNEQFF. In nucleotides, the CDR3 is TGTGCCAGCAGTCCCACTAGCGGCCGTAGCTCCTACAATGAGCAGTTCTTC.

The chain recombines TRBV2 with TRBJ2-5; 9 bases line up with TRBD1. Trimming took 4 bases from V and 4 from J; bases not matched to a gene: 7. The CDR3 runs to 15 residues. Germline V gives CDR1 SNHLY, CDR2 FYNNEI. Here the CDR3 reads CASSALDRGGETQYF. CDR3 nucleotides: TGTGCCAGCAGTGCCCTGGACAGGGGAGGAGAGACCCAGTACTTC.

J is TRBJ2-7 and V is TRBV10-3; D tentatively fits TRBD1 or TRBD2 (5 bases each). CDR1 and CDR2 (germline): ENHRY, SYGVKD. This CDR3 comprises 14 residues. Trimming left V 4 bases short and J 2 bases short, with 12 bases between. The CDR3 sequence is CAISVLAGTYEQYF. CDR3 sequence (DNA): TGTGCCATCAGTGTCCTAGCAGGGACCTACGAGCAGTACTTC.

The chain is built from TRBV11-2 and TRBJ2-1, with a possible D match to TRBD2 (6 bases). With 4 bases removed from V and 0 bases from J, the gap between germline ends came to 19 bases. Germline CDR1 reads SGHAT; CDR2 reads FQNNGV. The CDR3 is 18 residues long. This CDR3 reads CASSSGSWSVDSYNEQFF. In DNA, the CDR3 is TGTGCCAGCAGCTCCGGGAGTTGGTCCGTCGACTCCTACAATGAGCAGTTCTTC.

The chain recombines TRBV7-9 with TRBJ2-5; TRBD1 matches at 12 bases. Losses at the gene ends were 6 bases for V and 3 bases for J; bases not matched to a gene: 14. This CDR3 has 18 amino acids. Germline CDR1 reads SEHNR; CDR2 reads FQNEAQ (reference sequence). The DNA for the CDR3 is TGTGCCAGCAGTACCGGGACAGGGGGCTGGAGGAAAGAAGAGACCCAGTACTTC. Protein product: CASSTGTGGWRKEETQYF.

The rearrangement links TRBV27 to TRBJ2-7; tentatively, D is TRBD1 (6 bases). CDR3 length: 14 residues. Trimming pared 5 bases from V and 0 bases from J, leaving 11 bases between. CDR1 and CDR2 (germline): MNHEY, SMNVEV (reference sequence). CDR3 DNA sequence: TGTGCCAGCAGTGGACAGTCTAGCTCCTACGAGCAGTACTTC. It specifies CASSGQSSSYEQYF.

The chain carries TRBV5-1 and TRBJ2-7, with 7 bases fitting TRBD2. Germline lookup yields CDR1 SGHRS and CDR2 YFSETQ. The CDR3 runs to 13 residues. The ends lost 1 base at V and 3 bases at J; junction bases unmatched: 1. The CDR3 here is CASSLTSVYEQYF. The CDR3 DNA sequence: TGCGCCAGCAGCTTGACTAGCGTCTACGAGCAGTACTTC.

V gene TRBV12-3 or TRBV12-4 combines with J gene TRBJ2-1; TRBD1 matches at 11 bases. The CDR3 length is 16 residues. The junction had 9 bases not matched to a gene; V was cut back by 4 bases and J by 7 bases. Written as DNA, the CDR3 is TGTGCCAGCAGTTCACCGGGACAGGGGGTACGGAATGAGCAGTTCTTC. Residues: CASSSPGQGVRNEQFF.

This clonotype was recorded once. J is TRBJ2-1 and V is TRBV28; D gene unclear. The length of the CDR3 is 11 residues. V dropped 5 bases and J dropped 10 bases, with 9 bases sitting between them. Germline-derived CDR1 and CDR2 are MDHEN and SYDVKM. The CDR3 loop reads CASSTFGEQFF. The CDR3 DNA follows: TGTGCCAGCAGTACTTTCGGGGAGCAGTTCTTC.

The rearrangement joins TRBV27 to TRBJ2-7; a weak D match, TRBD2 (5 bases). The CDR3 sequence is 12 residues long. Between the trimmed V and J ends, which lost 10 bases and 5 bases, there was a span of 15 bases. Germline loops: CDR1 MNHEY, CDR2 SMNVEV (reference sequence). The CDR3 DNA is TGTGCCACCTCGCCCAGCGGCAACGAGCAGTACTTC. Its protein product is CATSPSGNEQYF.

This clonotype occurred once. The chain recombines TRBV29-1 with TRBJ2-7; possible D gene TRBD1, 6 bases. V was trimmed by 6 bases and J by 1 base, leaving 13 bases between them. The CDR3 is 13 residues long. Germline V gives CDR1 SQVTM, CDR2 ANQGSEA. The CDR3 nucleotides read TGCAGCGTCCTTACAGGGAAGTCCTACGAGCAGTACTTC. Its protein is CSVLTGKSYEQYF.

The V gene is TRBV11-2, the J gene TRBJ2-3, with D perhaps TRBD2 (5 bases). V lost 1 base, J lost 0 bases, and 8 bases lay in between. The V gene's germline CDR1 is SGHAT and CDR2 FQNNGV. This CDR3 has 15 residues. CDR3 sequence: CASSLVPGSTDTQYF. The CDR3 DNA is TGTGCCAGCAGCTTAGTTCCGGGAAGCACAGATACGCAGTATTTT.

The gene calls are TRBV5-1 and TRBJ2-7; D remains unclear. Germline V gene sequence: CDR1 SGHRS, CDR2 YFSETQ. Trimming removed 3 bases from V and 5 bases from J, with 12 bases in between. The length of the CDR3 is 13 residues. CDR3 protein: CASSSDGIDEQYF. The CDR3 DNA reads TGCGCCAGCAGCTCAGACGGAATCGACGAGCAGTACTTC. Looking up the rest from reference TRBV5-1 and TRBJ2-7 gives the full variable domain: KAGVTQTPRYLIKTRGQQVTLSCSPISGHRSVSWYQQTPGQGLQFLFEYFSETQRNKGNFPGRFSGRQFSNSRSEMNVSTLELGDSALYLCASSSDGIDEQYFGPGTRLTVT.

This CDR3 reads CSAMSAEGKNIQYF. For the CDR3, the DNA is TGCAGTGCGATGTCCGCGGAGGGTAAAAACATTCAGTACTTC. V and J are TRBV20-1 and TRBJ2-4, with a possible D match to TRBD2 (6 bases). There are 14 residues in the CDR3. Germline assignment: CDR1 DFQATT and CDR2 SNEGSKA (reference sequence). V dropped 6 bases and J dropped 4 bases, with 16 bases sitting between them.

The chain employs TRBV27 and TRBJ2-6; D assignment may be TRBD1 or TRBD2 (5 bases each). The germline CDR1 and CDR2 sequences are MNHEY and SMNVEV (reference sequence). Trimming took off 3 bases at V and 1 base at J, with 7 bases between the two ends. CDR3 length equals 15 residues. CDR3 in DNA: TGTGCCAGCAGTTTTGGGACGTCTGGGGCCAACGTCCTGACTTTC. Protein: CASSFGTSGANVLTF. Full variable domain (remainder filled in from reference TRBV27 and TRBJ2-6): EAQVTQNPRYLITVTGKKLTVTCSQNMNHEYMSWYRQDPGLGLRQIYYSMNVEVTDKGDVPEGYKVSRKEKRNFPLILESPSPNQTSLYFCASSFGTSGANVLTFGAGSRLTVL.

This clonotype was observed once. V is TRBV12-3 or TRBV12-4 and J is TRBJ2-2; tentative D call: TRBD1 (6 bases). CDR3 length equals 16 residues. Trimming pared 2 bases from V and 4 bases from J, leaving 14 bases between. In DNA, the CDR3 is TGTGCCAGCAGTTTACCCCAGGGGTCCTTCACCGGGGAGCTGTTTTTT. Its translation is CASSLPQGSFTGELFF.

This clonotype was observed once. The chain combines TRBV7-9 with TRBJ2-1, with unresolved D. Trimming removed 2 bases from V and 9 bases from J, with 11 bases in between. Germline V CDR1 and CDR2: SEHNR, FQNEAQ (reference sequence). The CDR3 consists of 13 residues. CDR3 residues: CASSLTTQGEQFF. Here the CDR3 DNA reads TGTGCCAGCAGCTTAACGACCCAAGGTGAGCAGTTCTTC.

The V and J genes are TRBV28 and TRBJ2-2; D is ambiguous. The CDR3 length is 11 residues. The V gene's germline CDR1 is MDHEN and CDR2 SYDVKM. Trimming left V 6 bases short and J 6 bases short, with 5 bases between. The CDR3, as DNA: TGTGCCAGCAGCGGTCCCGGGGAGCTGTTTTTT. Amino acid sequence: CASSGPGELFF.